The source of this T cell receptor beta chain is a study of T cell responses to AZD1222 COVID-19 vaccine. Repertoires were generated with immunoSEQ multiplex PCR, while TCRdb's copy carries only in-frame clones and drops some. The data show 15,000 to 20,000 clones, roughly 91% seen once. This CDR3 has 12 residues. Trimming cost V 3 bases and J 8 bases, with 5 bases left between them. To note about this clone: Its antigen remains unidentified.

General study findings and limits: Repertoire sampling was restricted to post-peak T cell response timepoints. Among AZD1222 vaccinees, only 6 or 7 were seropositive at baseline.

Sequencing was performed on peripheral blood, taken 28 days after the second AZD1222 dose. The source of this sequence is an adult who received the AZD1222 COVID-19 vaccine. The V and J genes are TRBV12-3 or TRBV12-4 and TRBJ1-6; no clear D. The CDR3 nucleotides are TGTGCCAGCAGTTTGTTGCATTCACCCCTCCACTTT. Its protein product is CASSLLHSPLHF.